The entry below gives a single T cell receptor beta chain sequence along with its context. The data belong to a study of radiation and T cells in renal cell carcinoma. Libraries were prepared by immunoSEQ multiplex PCR; TCRdb keeps only in-frame clonotypes and omits some of them. The sample includes some 130,000 clones, 88% seen only once; the top ten take approximately 6%. Trimming cost V 4 bases and J 4 bases; bases outside gene matches: 10. CDR1 is SGHTA and CDR2 is FQGNSA in the germline V gene. The CDR3 is made up of 16 amino acids. Described time point: blood 2 weeks post-SBRT. The treatment was: 15 Gy SBRT to primary tumor, nephrectomy 4 weeks later.

The V gene is TRBV7-2, the J gene TRBJ1-3; 7 bases match TRBD1. The sample was blood, taken from a patient whose treatment included radiotherapy and nephrectomy. The origin of this receptor is a woman aged 70 to 79 with renal cell carcinoma. The CDR3 sequence is CASSSTGTVGGNTIYF. CDR3 DNA: TGTGCCAGCAGCTCTACCGGGACAGTGGGCGGAAACACCATATATTTT. Together with reference TRBV7-2 and TRBJ1-3, the CDR3 gives the full variable domain: GAGVSQSPSNKVTEKGKDVELRCDPISGHTALYWYRQSLGQGLEFLIYFQGNSAPDKSGLPSDRFSAERTGGSVSTLTIQRTQQEDSAVYLCASSSTGTVGGNTIYFGEGSWLTVV.